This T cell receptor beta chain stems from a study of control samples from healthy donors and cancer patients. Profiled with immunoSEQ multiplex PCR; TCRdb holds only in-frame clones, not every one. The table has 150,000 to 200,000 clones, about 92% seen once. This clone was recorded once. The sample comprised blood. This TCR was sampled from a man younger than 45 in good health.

CDR3 sequence reads: CASMGQGDYGYTF. The CDR3, as DNA: TGTGCCAGCATGGGACAGGGGGACTATGGCTACACCTTC. The J gene is TRBJ1-2, the V gene TRBV2, with 11 bases fitting TRBD1. V dropped 7 bases and J dropped 3; count of bases not matched to a gene: 1. This CDR3 is 13 amino acids long. CDR1 is SNHLY and CDR2 is FYNNEI in the germline V gene.